This T cell receptor beta chain comes out of a study of blood T cell repertoires in COVID-19. Looking at the study overall: Acute and convalescent COVID-19 specimens originated in the United States, Italy and Spain.

The method was immunoSEQ multiplex PCR; TCRdb's version includes in-frame clones alone and lacks a portion of them. The sample records approximately 200,000 clones, 70% to 80% being singletons. V dropped 5 bases and J dropped 5 bases, with 8 bases sitting between them. Germline V lookup: CDR1 MDHEN, CDR2 SYDVKM. The CDR3 consists of 12 residues. V usage is TRBV28 and J usage is TRBJ2-3, with unresolved D. Sequenced input: peripheral blood. This sequence originates from a woman aged 40 to 55 with COVID-19, enrolled during active disease. The DNA of the CDR3 is TGTGCCAGCAGTCTCACTTTAGATACGCAGTATTTT. This translates into CASSLTLDTQYF.